What follows are 8 T cell receptor beta chains derived from one specimen sequenced in a study of neurological immune-mediated disorders. One entry per CDR3 protein, called by TCRdb with MiXCR from the 5' RACE reads. The sample comprises 50,000 or so distinct CDR3 sequences, 3% to 3.5% of which are singletons, and around 5.6% rests with the top ten. Source material: PBMCs. The receptor source for this set is a middle-aged man with multiple sclerosis.

This clonotype was observed at least ten times. The rearrangement joins TRBV7-3 to TRBJ2-1; no reliable D call. The CDR3 spans 15 residues. The V end was cut by 2 bases, the J end by 0 bases, with 8 bases between. Germline V gives CDR1 SGHTA, CDR2 FQGTGA. CDR3 nucleotide sequence: TGTGCCAGCAGCTTATACAAGAGCTCCTACAATGAGCAGTTCTTC. This encodes CASSLYKSSYNEQFF.

The chain combines TRBV12-3 or TRBV12-4 with TRBJ1-1; D is perhaps TRBD1 (5 bases). V lost 6 bases to trimming and J lost 8 bases, with 16 bases between them. This CDR3 is built from 13 residues. Here the CDR3 DNA reads TGTGCCAGCAGCGTAGGGGCCAGACTCGAAGCTTTCTTT. This encodes CASSVGARLEAFF.

This clonotype has ten or more counts. This chain connects TRBV5-1 to TRBJ1-6; TRBD1 aligns across 7 bases. Germline-derived CDR1 and CDR2 are SGHRS and YFSETQ. There are 15 residues in the CDR3. V was pared by 3 bases and J by 0 bases, with 0 bases of the junction left unmatched. This CDR3 reads CASSYRGSYNSPLHF. In nucleotides, the CDR3 is TGCGCCAGCAGCTACAGGGGCTCCTATAATTCACCCCTCCACTTT.

There are many counts of this clonotype. V is TRBV6-5 and J is TRBJ2-1; D unclear. Deletions cut 2 bases from V and 7 bases from J, with 12 bases between. Germline V gene lookup returns CDR1 MNHEY and CDR2 SVGAGI. The CDR3 has 14 amino acids. Here the CDR3 reads CASSYGVPINEQFF. The CDR3 nucleotides read TGTGCCAGCAGTTACGGTGTACCGATAAATGAGCAGTTCTTC.

This clonotype appeared many times. The chain uses TRBV5-5 and TRBJ2-3; D is ambiguous. CDR3 length equals 15 residues. Germline V lookup: CDR1 SGHKS, CDR2 YYEKEE (reference sequence). Trimming removed 4 bases from V and 0 bases from J, with 12 bases in between. This CDR3 reads CASSQHRQSTDTQYF. The CDR3 DNA sequence: TGTGCCAGCAGCCAGCATAGACAAAGCACAGATACGCAGTATTTT.

In its sample, this clonotype was seen many times. The chain joins TRBV3-1 to TRBJ2-1; D is tentatively TRBD1 or TRBD2 (5 bases each). CDR3 length: 15 residues. Germline V gives CDR1 LGHDT, CDR2 YNNKEL (reference sequence). V lost 4 bases and J 5 bases, leaving 15 bases between the germline ends. For the CDR3, the DNA is TGTGCCAGCAGCCCCTCCGGGACGGGTCACAATGAGCAGTTCTTC. Its translation: CASSPSGTGHNEQFF.

As to this clonotype: The junction departs from germline at one end; a sequencing error may be responsible. This chain joins TRBV10-3 and TRBJ1-5; D gene uncertain. Germline V gene data show CDR1 as ENHRY and CDR2 as SYGVKD. CDR3 size: 12 residues. In DNA, the CDR3 is TGTGCCATCAGTGAGGTGGGCCAGCCCCAGAATTTT. It yields the protein CAISEVGQPQNF.

The chain is built from TRBV5-1 and TRBJ1-1, with D possibly matching TRBD1 (5 bases). Deletions cut 0 bases from V and 1 base from J, with 7 bases between. The CDR3 spans 14 residues. Germline CDR1 SGHRS, CDR2 YFSETQ. CDR3 in DNA: TGCGCCAGCAGCTTGGGACAGTCGAACACTGAAGCTTTCTTT. Encoded protein: CASSLGQSNTEAFF.